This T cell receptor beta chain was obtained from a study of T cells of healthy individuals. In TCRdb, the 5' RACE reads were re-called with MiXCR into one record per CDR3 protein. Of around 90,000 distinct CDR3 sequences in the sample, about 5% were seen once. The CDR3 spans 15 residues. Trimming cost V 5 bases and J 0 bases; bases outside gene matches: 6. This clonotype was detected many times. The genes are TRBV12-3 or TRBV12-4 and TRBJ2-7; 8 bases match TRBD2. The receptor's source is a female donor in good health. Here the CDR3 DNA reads TGTGCCAGCAGTATCACCGGGACTAGCTCCTACGAGCAGTACTTC. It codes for CASSITGTSSYEQYF.